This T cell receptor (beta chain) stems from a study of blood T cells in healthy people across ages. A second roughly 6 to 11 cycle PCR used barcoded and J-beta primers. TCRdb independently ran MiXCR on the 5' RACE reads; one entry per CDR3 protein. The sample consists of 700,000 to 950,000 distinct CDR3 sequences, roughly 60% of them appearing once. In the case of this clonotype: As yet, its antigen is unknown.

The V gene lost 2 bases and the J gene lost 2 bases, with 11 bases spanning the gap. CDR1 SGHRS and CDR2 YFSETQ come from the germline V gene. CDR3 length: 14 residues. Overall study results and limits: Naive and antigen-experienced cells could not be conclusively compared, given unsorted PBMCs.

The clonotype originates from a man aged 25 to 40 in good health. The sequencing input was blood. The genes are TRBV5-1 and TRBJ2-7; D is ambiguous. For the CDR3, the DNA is TGCGCCAGCAGCTTCGGTATTTCAGCCTACGAGCAGTACTTC. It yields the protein CASSFGISAYEQYF.